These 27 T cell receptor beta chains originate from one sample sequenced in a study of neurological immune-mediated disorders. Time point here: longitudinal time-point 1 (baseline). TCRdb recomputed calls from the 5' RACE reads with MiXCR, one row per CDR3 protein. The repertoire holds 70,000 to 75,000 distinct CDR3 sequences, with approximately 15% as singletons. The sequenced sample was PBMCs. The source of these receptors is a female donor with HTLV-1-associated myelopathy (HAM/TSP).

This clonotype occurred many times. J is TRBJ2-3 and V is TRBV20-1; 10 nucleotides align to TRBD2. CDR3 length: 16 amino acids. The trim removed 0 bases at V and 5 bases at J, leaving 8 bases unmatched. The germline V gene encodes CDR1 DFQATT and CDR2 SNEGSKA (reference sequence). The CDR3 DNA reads TGCAGTGCTAGAGATCCTAGCGGGGGCTTCAGAGATACGCAGTATTTT. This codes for CSARDPSGGFRDTQYF.

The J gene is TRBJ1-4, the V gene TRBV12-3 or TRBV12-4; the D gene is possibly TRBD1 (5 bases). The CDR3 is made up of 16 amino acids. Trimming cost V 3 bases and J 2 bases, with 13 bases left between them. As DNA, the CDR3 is TGTGCCAGCAGTTTGTCCGGCAGGGCTACTAATGAAAAACTGTTTTTT. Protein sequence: CASSLSGRATNEKLFF.

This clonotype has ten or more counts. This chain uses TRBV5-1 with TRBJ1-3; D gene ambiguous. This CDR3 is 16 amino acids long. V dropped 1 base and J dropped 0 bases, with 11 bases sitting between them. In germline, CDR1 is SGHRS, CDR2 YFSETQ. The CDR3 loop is CASSLLPAASGNTIYF. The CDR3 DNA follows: TGCGCCAGCAGCTTGTTGCCCGCAGCCTCTGGAAACACCATATATTTT.

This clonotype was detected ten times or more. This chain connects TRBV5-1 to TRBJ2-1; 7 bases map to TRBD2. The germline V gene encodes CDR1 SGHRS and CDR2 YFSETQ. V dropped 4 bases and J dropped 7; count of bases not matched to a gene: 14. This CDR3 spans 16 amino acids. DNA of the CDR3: TGCGCCAGCAGCCTCAGGGCGGGGGAGGCGGCAAATGAGCAGTTCTTC. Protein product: CASSLRAGEAANEQFF. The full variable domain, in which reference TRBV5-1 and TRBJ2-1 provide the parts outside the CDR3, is KAGVTQTPRYLIKTRGQQVTLSCSPISGHRSVSWYQQTPGQGLQFLFEYFSETQRNKGNFPGRFSGRQFSNSRSEMNVSTLELGDSALYLCASSLRAGEAANEQFFGPGTRLTVL.

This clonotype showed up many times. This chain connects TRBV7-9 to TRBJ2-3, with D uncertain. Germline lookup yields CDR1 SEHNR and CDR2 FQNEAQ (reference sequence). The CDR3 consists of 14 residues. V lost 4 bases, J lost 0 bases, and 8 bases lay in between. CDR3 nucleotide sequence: TGTGCCAGCAGCTCCACCTCTAGCACAGATACGCAGTATTTT. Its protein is CASSSTSSTDTQYF.

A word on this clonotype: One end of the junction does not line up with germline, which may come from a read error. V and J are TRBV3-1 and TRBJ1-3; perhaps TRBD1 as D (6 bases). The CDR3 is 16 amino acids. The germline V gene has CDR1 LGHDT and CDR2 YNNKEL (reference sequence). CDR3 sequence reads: CAGSQAGALSGNTIYF. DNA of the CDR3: TGTGCCGGCAGCCAAGCAGGGGCCCTCTCTGGAAACACCATATATTTT.

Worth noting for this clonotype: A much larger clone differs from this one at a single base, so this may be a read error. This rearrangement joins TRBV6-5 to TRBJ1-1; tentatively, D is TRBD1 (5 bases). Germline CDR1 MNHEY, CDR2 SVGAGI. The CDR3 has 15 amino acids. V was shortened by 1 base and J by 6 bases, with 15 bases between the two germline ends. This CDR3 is CASSYFRGRPAEAFF. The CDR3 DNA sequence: TGTGCCAGCAGTTACTTTAGGGGTCGTCCTGCTGAAGCTTTCTTT.

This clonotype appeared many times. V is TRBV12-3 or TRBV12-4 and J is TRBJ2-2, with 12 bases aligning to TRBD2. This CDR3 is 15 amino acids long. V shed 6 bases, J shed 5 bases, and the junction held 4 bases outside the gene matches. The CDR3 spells CASSGLAGITGELFF. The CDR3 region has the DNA TGTGCCAGCAGCGGACTAGCGGGGATTACCGGGGAGCTGTTTTTT.

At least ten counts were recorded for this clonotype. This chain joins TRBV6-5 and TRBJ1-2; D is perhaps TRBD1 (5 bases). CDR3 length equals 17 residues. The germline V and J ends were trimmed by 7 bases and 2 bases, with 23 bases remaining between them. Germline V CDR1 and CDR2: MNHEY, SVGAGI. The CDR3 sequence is CASTPQGSRFQNYGYTF. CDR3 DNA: TGTGCCAGCACCCCCCAGGGTAGCCGATTTCAAAACTATGGCTACACCTTC.

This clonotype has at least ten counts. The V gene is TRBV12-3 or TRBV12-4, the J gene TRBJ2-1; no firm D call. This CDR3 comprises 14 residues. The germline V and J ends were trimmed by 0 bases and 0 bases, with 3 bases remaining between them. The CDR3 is CASSLALSYNEQFF. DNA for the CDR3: TGTGCCAGCAGTTTAGCGCTCTCCTACAATGAGCAGTTCTTC.

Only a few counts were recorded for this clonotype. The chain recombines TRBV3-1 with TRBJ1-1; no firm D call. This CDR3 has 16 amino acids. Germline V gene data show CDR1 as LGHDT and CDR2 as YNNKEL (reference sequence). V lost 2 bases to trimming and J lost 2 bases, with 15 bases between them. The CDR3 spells CASSQHTSARNTEAFF. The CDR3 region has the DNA TGTGCCAGCAGCCAACACACGTCAGCGAGAAACACTGAAGCTTTCTTT.

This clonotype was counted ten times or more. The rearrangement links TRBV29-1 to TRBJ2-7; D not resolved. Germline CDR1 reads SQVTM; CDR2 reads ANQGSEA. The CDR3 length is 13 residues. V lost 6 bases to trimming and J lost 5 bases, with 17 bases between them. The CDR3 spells CSVGTGLRHEQYF. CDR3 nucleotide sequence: TGCAGCGTAGGTACCGGGCTTCGCCACGAGCAGTACTTC.

The CDR3 DNA sequence: TGCAGCGTTAATAAGGGGCGAGGATACGAGCAGTACTTC. The encoded protein is CSVNKGRGYEQYF. This rearrangement joins TRBV29-1 to TRBJ2-7; tentatively, D is TRBD1 (5 bases). From germline, CDR1 is SQVTM and CDR2 ANQGSEA. The ends were cut back, 5 bases at V and 4 bases at J, with 15 bases in the middle. The CDR3 is 13 residues long.

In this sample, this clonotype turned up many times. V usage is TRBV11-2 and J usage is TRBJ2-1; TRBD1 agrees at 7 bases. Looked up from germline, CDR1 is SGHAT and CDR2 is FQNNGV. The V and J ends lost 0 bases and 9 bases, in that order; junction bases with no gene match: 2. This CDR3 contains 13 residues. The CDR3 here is CASSLESGGEQFF. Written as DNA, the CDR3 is TGTGCCAGCAGCTTAGAATCAGGGGGTGAGCAGTTCTTC.

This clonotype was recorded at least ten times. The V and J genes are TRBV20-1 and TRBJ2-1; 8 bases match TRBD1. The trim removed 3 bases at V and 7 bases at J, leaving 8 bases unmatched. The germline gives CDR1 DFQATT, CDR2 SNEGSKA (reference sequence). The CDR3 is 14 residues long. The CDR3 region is CSASPAGGLNEQFF. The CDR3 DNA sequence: TGCAGTGCTAGTCCGGCAGGGGGCTTGAATGAGCAGTTCTTC.

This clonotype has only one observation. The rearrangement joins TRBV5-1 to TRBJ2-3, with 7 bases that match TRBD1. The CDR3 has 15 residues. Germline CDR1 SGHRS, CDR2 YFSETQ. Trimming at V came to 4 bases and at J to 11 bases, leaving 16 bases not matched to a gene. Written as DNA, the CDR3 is TGCGCCAGCAGCCCCGGGACAGAGTTGTTAGGTGAGCAGTATTTT. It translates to CASSPGTELLGEQYF. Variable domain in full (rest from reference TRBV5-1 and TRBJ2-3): KAGVTQTPRYLIKTRGQQVTLSCSPISGHRSVSWYQQTPGQGLQFLFEYFSETQRNKGNFPGRFSGRQFSNSRSEMNVSTLELGDSALYLCASSPGTELLGEQYFGPGTRLTVL.

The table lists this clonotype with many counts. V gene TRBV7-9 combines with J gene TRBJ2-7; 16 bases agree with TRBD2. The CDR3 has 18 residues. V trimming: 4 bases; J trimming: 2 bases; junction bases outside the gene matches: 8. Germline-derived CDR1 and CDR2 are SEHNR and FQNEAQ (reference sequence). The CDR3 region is CASSSGLAGGQKTYEQYF. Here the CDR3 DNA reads TGTGCCAGCAGCTCGGGACTAGCGGGGGGGCAGAAAACCTACGAGCAGTACTTC.

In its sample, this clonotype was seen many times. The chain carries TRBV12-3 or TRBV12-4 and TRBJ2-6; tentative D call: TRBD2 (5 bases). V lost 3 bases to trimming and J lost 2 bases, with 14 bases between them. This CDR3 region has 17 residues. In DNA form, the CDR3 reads TGTGCCAGCAGTTTGGGCAGAGGGTTGCCTGGGGCCAACGTCCTGACTTTC. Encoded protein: CASSLGRGLPGANVLTF.

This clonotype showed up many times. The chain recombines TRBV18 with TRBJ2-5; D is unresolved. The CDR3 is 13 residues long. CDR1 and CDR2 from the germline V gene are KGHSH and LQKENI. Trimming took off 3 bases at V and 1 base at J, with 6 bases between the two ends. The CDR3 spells CASSPQIQETQYF. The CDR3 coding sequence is TGTGCCAGCTCACCTCAGATCCAAGAGACCCAGTACTTC.

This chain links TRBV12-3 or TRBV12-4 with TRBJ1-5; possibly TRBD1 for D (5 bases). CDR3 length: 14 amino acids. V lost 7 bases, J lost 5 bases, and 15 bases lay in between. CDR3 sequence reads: CASNVGGLHQPQHF. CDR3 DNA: TGTGCCAGCAACGTGGGGGGTCTCCATCAGCCCCAGCATTTT.

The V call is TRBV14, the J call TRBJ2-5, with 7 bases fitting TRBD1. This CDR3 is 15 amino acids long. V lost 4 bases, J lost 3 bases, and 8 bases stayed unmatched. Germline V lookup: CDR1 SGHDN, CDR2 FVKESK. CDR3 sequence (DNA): TGTGCCAGCAGCCCGTACACCGGGACAGAAGAGACCCAGTACTTC. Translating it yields CASSPYTGTEETQYF.

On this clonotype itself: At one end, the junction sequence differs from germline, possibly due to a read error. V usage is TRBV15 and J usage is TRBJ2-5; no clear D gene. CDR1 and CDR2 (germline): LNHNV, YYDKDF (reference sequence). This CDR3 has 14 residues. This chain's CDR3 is CATSRETVQETQYF. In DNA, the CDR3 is TGTGCTACCAGCAGAGAAACGGTCCAAGAGACCCAGTACTTC.

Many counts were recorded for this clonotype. The CDR3 here is CASSVGLTRQDNEQFF. The CDR3 nucleotides are TGTGCCAGCAGCGTGGGACTTACGCGGCAGGACAATGAGCAGTTCTTC. The chain carries TRBV9 and TRBJ2-1, with D possibly matching TRBD2 (6 bases). Germline CDR1 SGDLS, CDR2 YYNGEE. The CDR3 has 16 residues. The V and J ends lost 2 bases and 5 bases respectively, with 17 bases between them.

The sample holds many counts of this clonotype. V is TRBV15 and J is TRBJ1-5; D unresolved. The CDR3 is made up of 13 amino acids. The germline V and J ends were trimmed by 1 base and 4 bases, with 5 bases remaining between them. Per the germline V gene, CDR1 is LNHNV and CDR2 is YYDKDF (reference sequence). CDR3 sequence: CATSRGVNQPQHF. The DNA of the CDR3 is TGTGCCACCAGCAGAGGGGTTAATCAGCCCCAGCATTTT.

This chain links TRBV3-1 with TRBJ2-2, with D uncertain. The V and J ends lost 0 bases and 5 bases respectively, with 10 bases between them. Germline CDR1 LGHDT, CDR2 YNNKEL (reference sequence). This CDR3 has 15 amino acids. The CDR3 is CASSQDRAWTGELFF. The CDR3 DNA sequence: TGTGCCAGCAGCCAAGATAGGGCTTGGACCGGGGAGCTGTTTTTT.

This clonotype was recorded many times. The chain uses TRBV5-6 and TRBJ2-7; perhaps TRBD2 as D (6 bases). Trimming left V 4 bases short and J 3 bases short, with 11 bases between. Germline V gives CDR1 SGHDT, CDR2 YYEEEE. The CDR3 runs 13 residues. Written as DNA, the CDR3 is TGTGCCAGCAGCCCGGGGACTTACTACGAGCAGTACTTC. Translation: CASSPGTYYEQYF.

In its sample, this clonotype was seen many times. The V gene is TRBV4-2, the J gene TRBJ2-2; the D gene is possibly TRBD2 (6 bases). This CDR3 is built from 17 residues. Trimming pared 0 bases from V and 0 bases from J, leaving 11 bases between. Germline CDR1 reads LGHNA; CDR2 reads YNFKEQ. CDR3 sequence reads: CASSQETSGSNTGELFF. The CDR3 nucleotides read TGTGCCAGCAGCCAAGAAACAAGCGGGTCGAACACCGGGGAGCTGTTTTTT.